Below, one T cell receptor beta chain is given with its context. The sample is drawn from a study of blood T cell repertoires in COVID-19. The wider study: Sites across the United States, Italy and Spain contributed samples from acute and convalescent COVID-19. Sample material is recorded as cDNA or gDNA derived from T cells, B-cell-depleted T cells, or PBMCs.

The CDR3 has 13 residues. The J segment lost 5 bases and the V segment lost 4 bases, leaving 5 bases of the junction unmatched. From germline, CDR1 is SGHRS and CDR2 YFSETQ. The age range of participants was about 18 to 89 years, with residence in about two dozen US areas. Original processing methods: Nucleated cell counts were estimated from reference gene primer amplification. Sequenced by immunoSEQ multiplex PCR; TCRdb stores in-frame clones only, minus some. V and J calls and clone size are given by that table; D and trimming were obtained from the DNA. The sample gives about 280,000 clones, roughly 80% of which show up once; about 5% is in the top ten.

The rearrangement uses TRBV5-1 and TRBJ1-2, with 7 bases aligning to TRBD1. This TCR derives from a man aged 35 to 55 who had been exposed to COVID-19. The sequencing sample was made of PBMCs or T cells enriched from blood (not recorded which). The CDR3 DNA sequence: TGCGCCAGCAGCGACGGACAGGTATATGGCTACACCTTC. It codes for CASSDGQVYGYTF.